This passage covers 16 T cell receptor beta chains from one sample sequenced in a study of blood T cell repertoires in COVID-19. Produced via immunoSEQ multiplex PCR; TCRdb's table is partial and in-frame only. The sample gives 70,000 to 95,000 clones, 80% to 95% of which show up once; under 7.5% is in the top ten. The sequencing input was peripheral blood. These receptor sequences come from a woman aged 55-69 years with active COVID-19.

The chain uses TRBV28 and TRBJ1-6; 10 bases match TRBD1. This CDR3 spans 18 amino acids. From germline, CDR1 is MDHEN and CDR2 SYDVKM. With 3 bases clipped from V and 5 bases from J, the junction kept 10 bases outside the gene matches. The DNA of the CDR3 is TGTGCCAGCAGTTTTTTCCGGGACAGGGGCGGGAATAATTCACCCCTCCACTTT. It translates to CASSFFRDRGGNNSPLHF.

The rearrangement links TRBV7-7 to TRBJ2-5; 11 bases line up with TRBD1. The CDR3 loop spans 14 amino acids. Germline assignment: CDR1 SSHAT and CDR2 FNYEAQ (reference sequence). V was clipped by 4 bases and J by 4 bases; unmatched bases: 2. The CDR3 sequence is CASSSGTGGETQYF. CDR3 nucleotides: TGTGCCAGCAGCTCTGGGACAGGGGGAGAGACCCAGTACTTC.

This clone was detected once. The chain employs TRBV7-6 and TRBJ2-4; 7 bases line up with TRBD1. The CDR3 sequence is 16 residues long. V lost 5 bases and J lost 3; bases outside the gene matches: 10. Per the germline V gene, CDR1 is SGHVS and CDR2 is FNYEAQ. The CDR3 protein is CASSRTGDLGKNIQYF. CDR3 coding DNA: TGTGCCAGCAGCCGTACAGGGGATCTGGGCAAAAACATTCAGTACTTC.

The chain employs TRBV11-2 and TRBJ1-2; unclear D gene. The length of the CDR3 is 14 residues. Trimming removed 5 bases from V and 4 bases from J, with 14 bases in between. Germline loops: CDR1 SGHAT, CDR2 FQNNGV. CDR3 DNA: TGTGCCAGCAGCACAATCGGGTCAAGCTATGGCTACACCTTC. Protein: CASSTIGSSYGYTF.

The V gene is TRBV18, the J gene TRBJ2-7; D is undetermined. CDR1 KGHSH and CDR2 LQKENI come from the germline V gene. The ends were cut back, 1 base at V and 2 bases at J, with 6 bases in the middle. This CDR3 contains 13 residues. This CDR3 reads CASSPLHTYEQYF. The CDR3 region has the DNA TGTGCCAGCTCACCACTGCACACCTACGAGCAGTACTTC.

The V call is TRBV13, the J call TRBJ1-2; the match to TRBD1 covers 10 bases. This CDR3 comprises 16 residues. V lost 5 bases and J lost 1; bases outside the gene matches: 7. Germline values: CDR1 PRHDT, CDR2 FYEKMQ (reference sequence). Here the CDR3 reads CASSREGQGINYGYTF. The DNA of the CDR3 is TGTGCCAGCAGCCGGGAGGGACAGGGGATTAACTATGGCTACACCTTC.

The V call is TRBV10-3, the J call TRBJ2-2; TRBD1 matches at 10 bases. The CDR3 length is 14 residues. Germline CDR1 is ENHRY and CDR2 is SYGVKD. After removal of 6 bases from V and 6 bases from J, the junction contained 4 bases not matched to a gene. DNA for the CDR3: TGTGCCATCAGGCCCGGGACAGGGGCCGGGGAGCTGTTTTTT. Residues: CAIRPGTGAGELFF.

This chain's CDR3 is CSVATGAFSPLHF. The DNA of the CDR3 is TGCAGCGTTGCGACAGGGGCTTTTTCACCCCTCCACTTT. The gene calls are TRBV29-1 and TRBJ1-6; 8 bases fit TRBD1. CDR1 and CDR2 from the germline V gene are SQVTM and ANQGSEA. CDR3 length: 13 amino acids. V was clipped by 4 bases and J by 9 bases; unmatched bases: 5.

The chain is built from TRBV6-1 and TRBJ1-1, with 9 bases fitting TRBD1. CDR1 and CDR2 from the germline V gene are MNHNS and SASEGT. V gave up 3 bases and J gave up 1 base; unmatched junction bases: 3. The CDR3 totals 15 residues. CDR3 protein: CASSDLGQGNTEAFF. In DNA form, the CDR3 reads TGTGCCAGCAGTGATTTGGGACAGGGGAACACTGAAGCTTTCTTT.

The chain employs TRBV6-1 and TRBJ2-4; no clear D gene. Trimming shortened V by 3 bases and J by 7 bases, and 13 bases separated the two germline ends. The CDR3 consists of 14 residues. Germline V CDR1 and CDR2: MNHNS, SASEGT. Here the CDR3 reads CASSDTIFSNIQYF. The CDR3 DNA reads as TGTGCCAGCAGTGACACTATTTTCTCGAACATTCAGTACTTC.

This clone has only one observation. This chain uses TRBV6-5 with TRBJ2-7; a possible D gene is TRBD1 (5 bases). V was cut by 8 bases and J by 6 bases, with 11 bases left in between. Germline V CDR1 and CDR2: MNHEY, SVGAGI. The CDR3 has 11 amino acids. The CDR3 region is CASGPRGEQYF. CDR3 nucleotides: TGTGCCAGCGGACCAAGGGGCGAGCAGTACTTC.

The chain joins TRBV11-3 to TRBJ2-5; no reliable D call. Germline lookup yields CDR1 SGHNT and CDR2 YENEEA. Trimming shortened V by 1 base and J by 3 bases, and 12 bases separated the two germline ends. The CDR3 sequence is 15 residues long. CDR3 sequence (DNA): TGTGCCAGCAGCTTAGGCGGTCAGAACGAAGAGACCCAGTACTTC. Protein sequence: CASSLGGQNEETQYF.

DNA of the CDR3: TGTGCCAGCAGCGTAGTTAGCGGGATTAGCACAGATACGCAGTATTTT. Protein sequence: CASSVVSGISTDTQYF. This rearrangement joins TRBV9 to TRBJ2-3; TRBD2 matches 8 bases. The CDR3 has 16 residues. The germline gives CDR1 SGDLS, CDR2 YYNGEE. J was trimmed by 0 bases and V by 0 bases; bases with no gene match: 3.

In its sample, this clone was seen once. V and J are TRBV28 and TRBJ1-1, with D perhaps TRBD1 (5 bases). Germline values: CDR1 MDHEN, CDR2 SYDVKM. Deletions cut 7 bases from V and 0 bases from J, with 15 bases between. The CDR3 is 15 amino acids. The CDR3 sequence: CASMGGFRLNTEAFF. Here the CDR3 DNA reads TGTGCCAGCATGGGGGGATTCAGGTTGAACACTGAAGCTTTCTTT.

The chain joins TRBV12-3 or TRBV12-4 to TRBJ2-4; D is possibly TRBD1 (6 bases). V was clipped by 3 bases and J by 7 bases, with 10 bases between them. This CDR3 is built from 13 residues. The CDR3 DNA is TGTGCCAGCAGTTTCCAGGGGATCAACATTCAGTACTTC. Amino acid sequence: CASSFQGINIQYF.

The chain has TRBV3-1 (or the pseudogene TRBV3-2) and TRBJ2-7, with 7 positions matching TRBD2. The V gene end was trimmed by 2 bases and the J gene end by 7 bases; junction bases not matched to a gene: 8. Germline V gene data show CDR1 as LGHDT and CDR2 as YNNKEL (reference sequence). The CDR3 length is 14 residues. The CDR3 loop is CASSQRAGTREQYF. In DNA form, the CDR3 reads TGTGCCAGCAGCCAAAGAGCGGGGACGAGGGAGCAGTACTTC.